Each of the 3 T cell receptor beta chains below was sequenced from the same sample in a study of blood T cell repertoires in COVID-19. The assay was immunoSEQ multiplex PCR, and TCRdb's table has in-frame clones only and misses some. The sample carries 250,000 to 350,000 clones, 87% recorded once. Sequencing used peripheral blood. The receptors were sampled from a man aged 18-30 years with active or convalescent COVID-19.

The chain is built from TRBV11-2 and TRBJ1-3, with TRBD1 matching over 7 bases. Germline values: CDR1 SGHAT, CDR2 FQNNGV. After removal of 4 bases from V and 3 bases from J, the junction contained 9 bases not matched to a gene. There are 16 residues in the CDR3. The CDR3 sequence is CASSSYRGPGGNTIYF. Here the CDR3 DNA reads TGTGCCAGCAGCTCTTACAGGGGACCGGGTGGAAACACCATATATTTT. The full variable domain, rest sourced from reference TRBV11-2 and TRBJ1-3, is EAGVAQSPRYKIIEKRQSVAFWCNPISGHATLYWYQQILGQGPKLLIQFQNNGVVDDSQLPKDRFSAERLKGVDSTLKIQPAKLEDSAVYLCASSSYRGPGGNTIYFGEGSWLTVV.

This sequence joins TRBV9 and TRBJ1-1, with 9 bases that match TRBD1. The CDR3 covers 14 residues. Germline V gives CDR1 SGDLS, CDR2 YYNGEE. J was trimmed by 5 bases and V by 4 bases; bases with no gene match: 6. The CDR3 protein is CASSPETGGTEAFF. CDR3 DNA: TGTGCCAGCAGCCCCGAGACAGGGGGAACTGAAGCTTTCTTT.

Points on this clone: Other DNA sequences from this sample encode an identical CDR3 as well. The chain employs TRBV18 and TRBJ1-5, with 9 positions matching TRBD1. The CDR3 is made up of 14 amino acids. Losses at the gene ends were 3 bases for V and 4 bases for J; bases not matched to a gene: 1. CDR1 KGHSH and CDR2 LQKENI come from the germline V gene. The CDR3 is CASSPGTGNQPQHF. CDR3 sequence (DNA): TGTGCCAGCTCACCTGGGACAGGGAATCAGCCCCAGCATTTT.